This T cell receptor beta chain was identified in a study of T cell responses to AZD1222 COVID-19 vaccine. J gave up 1 base and V 5 bases, and 3 bases lay outside the gene matches. CDR3 size: 15 residues. From germline, CDR1 is MNHEY and CDR2 SVGAGI. Comment on this clone: The antigen remains undetermined.

Study-level points and caveats: After the peak T cell response, and only then, were repertoires sampled.

Here immunoSEQ multiplex PCR was the method, and the copy in TCRdb shows in-frame clones only, minus some. The sample carries 95,000 to 150,000 clones, about 92% recorded once. Material: peripheral blood, obtained 28 days after the second AZD1222 dose. The chain joins TRBV6-5 to TRBJ2-3, with 10 nucleotides matching TRBD1. The clonotype was recovered from an adult who received the AZD1222 COVID-19 vaccine. The CDR3 reads CASSPGTGGTDTQYF. The CDR3 bases are TGTGCCAGCAGTCCCGGGACAGGGGGCACAGATACGCAGTATTTT.